This T cell receptor beta chain was found in a study of blood T cells in healthy people across ages. Per sample, no less than 5.5 micrograms of total RNA were extracted. CDR1 and CDR2 from the germline V gene are MDHEN and SYDVKM. V lost 6 bases to trimming and J lost 5 bases; unmatched junction nucleotides: 8. The CDR3 covers 14 residues. This clonotype was counted only a few times. The use of a sample-barcoded 5' primer and a J-beta primer mix characterized a second PCR of about 7 to 12 cycles. A template-switch adaptor that had 12 random nucleotides put a tag on each cDNA molecule. In TCRdb, the 5' RACE reads were re-called with MiXCR into one record per CDR3 protein. The sample carries roughly 1,500,000 distinct CDR3 sequences, approximately 38% recorded once.

This sequence joins TRBV28 and TRBJ2-3, with 7 bases matching TRBD2. This clonotype originated in a woman aged 18-30 years in good health. The sequencing sample was made of blood. CDR3 amino acids: CASSNTRGVDTQYF. The DNA of the CDR3 is TGTGCCAGCAGCAACACCCGGGGGGTAGATACGCAGTATTTT. Drawing the rest from reference TRBV28 and TRBJ2-3, the complete variable domain is DVKVTQSSRYLVKRTGEKVFLECVQDMDHENMFWYRQDPGLGLRLIYFSYDVKMKEKGDIPEGYSVSREKKERFSLILESASTNQTSMYLCASSNTRGVDTQYFGPGTRLTVL.